These 4 T cell receptor beta chains were all obtained from the same sample, sequenced in a study of blood T cell repertoires in COVID-19. Sequencing used immunoSEQ multiplex PCR; TCRdb keeps in-frame clones, though not all of them. The table includes 210,000 or so clones, less than 80% detected once. Material: peripheral blood. The receptors derive from a man in his forties or fifties who had recovered from COVID-19.

The chain joins TRBV18 to TRBJ1-4; a weak D match, TRBD1 (6 bases). The CDR3 is 15 residues long. V gave up 3 bases and J gave up 8 bases, with 16 bases separating them. The germline V gene has CDR1 KGHSH and CDR2 LQKENI. CDR3 DNA sequence: TGTGCCAGCTCACCTTCCGGGACAAAAGGAGAAAAACTGTTTTTT. Its translation is CASSPSGTKGEKLFF. Together with reference TRBV18 and TRBJ1-4, the CDR3 gives the full variable domain: NAGVMQNPRHLVRRRGQEARLRCSPMKGHSHVYWYRQLPEEGLKFMVYLQKENIIDESGMPKERFSAEFPKEGPSILRIQQVVRGDSAAYFCASSPSGTKGEKLFFGSGTQLSVL.

This clone turned up a few times. V and J are TRBV4-1 and TRBJ2-5; TRBD2 agrees at 16 bases. The germline V gene encodes CDR1 MGHRA and CDR2 YSYEKL. Germline trimming cut 2 bases from V and 11 bases from J; bases unmatched to any gene: 5. This CDR3 region has 15 residues. In nucleotides, the CDR3 is TGCGCCAGCAGCCAAACGGGACTAGCGGGAGGGTCACAGTACTTC. Residues: CASSQTGLAGGSQYF.

This chain uses TRBV29-1 with TRBJ2-2; the match to TRBD1 covers 7 bases. This CDR3 region has 15 residues. Germline V gene data show CDR1 as SQVTM and CDR2 as ANQGSEA. The V gene end was trimmed by 7 bases and the J gene end by 1 base; junction bases not matched to a gene: 9. The CDR3 reads CSGRQGSGNTGELFF. The CDR3 nucleotides read TGCAGCGGACGACAGGGATCCGGGAACACCGGGGAGCTGTTTTTT.

In this sample, this clone turned up once. This chain links TRBV5-1 with TRBJ2-2; D is possibly TRBD2 (5 bases). The CDR3 spans 13 residues. Germline V lookup: CDR1 SGHRS, CDR2 YFSETQ. With 0 bases removed from V and 6 bases from J, the gap between germline ends came to 6 bases. CDR3 sequence reads: CASSLGRAGELFF. In nucleotides, the CDR3 is TGCGCCAGCAGCTTGGGGCGGGCCGGGGAGCTGTTTTTT.